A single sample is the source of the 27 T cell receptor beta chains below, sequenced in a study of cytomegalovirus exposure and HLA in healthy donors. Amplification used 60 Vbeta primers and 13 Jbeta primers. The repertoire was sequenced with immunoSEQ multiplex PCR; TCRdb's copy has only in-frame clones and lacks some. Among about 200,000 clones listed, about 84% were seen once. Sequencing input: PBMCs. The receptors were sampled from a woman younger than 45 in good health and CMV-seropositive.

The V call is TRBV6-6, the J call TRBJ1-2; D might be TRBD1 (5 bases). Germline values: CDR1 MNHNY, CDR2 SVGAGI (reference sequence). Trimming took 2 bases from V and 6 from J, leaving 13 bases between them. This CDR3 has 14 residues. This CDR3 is CASSYEQGFNGYTF. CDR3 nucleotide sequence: TGTGCCAGCAGTTACGAGCAGGGATTTAATGGCTACACCTTC.

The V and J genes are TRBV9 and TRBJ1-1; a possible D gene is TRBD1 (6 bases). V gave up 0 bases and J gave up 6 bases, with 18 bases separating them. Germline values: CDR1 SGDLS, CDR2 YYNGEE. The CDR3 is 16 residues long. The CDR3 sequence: CASSVVSTGTSAEAFF. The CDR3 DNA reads TGTGCCAGCAGCGTAGTTTCCACAGGGACTAGCGCTGAAGCTTTCTTT.

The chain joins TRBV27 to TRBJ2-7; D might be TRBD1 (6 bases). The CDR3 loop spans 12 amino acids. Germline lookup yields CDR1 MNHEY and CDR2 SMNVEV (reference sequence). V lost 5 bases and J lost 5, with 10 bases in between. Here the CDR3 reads CASSTGRHEQYF. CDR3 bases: TGTGCCAGCAGTACAGGGAGACACGAGCAGTACTTC.

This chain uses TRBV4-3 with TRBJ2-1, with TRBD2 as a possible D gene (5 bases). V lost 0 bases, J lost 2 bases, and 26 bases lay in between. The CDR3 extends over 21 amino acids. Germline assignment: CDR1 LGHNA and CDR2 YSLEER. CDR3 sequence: CASSQDSRSFAGALAYNEQFF. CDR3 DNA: TGCGCCAGCAGCCAAGATTCCCGATCGTTCGCGGGCGCATTAGCCTACAATGAGCAGTTCTTC.

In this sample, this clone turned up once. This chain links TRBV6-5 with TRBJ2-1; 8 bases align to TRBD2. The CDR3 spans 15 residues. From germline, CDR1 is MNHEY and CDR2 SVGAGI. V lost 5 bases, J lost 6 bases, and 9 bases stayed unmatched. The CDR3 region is CASSQVRGGVNEQFF. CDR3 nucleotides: TGTGCCAGCAGTCAGGTACGGGGGGGCGTCAATGAGCAGTTCTTC.

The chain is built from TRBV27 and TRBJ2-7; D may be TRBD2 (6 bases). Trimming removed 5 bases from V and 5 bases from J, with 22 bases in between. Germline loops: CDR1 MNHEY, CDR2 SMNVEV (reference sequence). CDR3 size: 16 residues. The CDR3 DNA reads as TGTGCCAGCAGTGGGGACCTAGCGTCTAGCTTCAACGAGCAGTACTTC. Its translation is CASSGDLASSFNEQYF.

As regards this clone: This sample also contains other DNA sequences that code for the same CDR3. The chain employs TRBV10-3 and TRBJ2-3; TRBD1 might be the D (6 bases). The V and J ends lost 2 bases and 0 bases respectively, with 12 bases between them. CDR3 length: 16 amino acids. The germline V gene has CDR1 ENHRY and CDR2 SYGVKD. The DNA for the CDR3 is TGTGCCATCAGTGAGGACAGGTCCCTGAGCACAGATACGCAGTATTTT. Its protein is CAISEDRSLSTDTQYF.

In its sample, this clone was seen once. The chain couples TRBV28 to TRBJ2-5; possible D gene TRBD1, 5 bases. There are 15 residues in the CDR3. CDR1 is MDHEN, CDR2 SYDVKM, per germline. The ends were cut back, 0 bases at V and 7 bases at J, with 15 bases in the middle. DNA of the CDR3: TGTGCCAGCAGTTTATGGGGGCCCCTGCACCGGACCCAGTACTTC. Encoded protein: CASSLWGPLHRTQYF. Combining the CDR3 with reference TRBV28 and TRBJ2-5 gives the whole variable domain DVKVTQSSRYLVKRTGEKVFLECVQDMDHENMFWYRQDPGLGLRLIYFSYDVKMKEKGDIPEGYSVSREKKERFSLILESASTNQTSMYLCASSLWGPLHRTQYFGPGTRLLVL.

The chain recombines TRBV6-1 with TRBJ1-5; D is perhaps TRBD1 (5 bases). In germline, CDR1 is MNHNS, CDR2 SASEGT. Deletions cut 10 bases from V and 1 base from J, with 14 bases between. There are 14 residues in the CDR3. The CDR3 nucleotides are TGTGCCACCAACTTGGAGGGGAGCAATCAGCCCCAGCATTTT. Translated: CATNLEGSNQPQHF.

The CDR3 protein is CSGDNALKQYF. CDR3 sequence (DNA): TGCAGTGGGGACAATGCACTTAAGCAGTACTTC. The genes are TRBV20-1 and TRBJ2-5; tentative D call: TRBD1 (6 bases). CDR1 and CDR2 (germline): DFQATT, SNEGSKA (reference sequence). The CDR3 runs 11 residues. V shed 7 bases and J shed 11 bases, with 17 bases lying between them.

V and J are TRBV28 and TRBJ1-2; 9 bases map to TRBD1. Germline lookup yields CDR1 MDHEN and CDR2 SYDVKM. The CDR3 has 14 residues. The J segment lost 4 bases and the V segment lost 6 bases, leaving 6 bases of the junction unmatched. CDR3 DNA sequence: TGTGCCAGCAGGGTGAACAGGGGGCTCTATGGCTACACCTTC. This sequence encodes CASRVNRGLYGYTF.

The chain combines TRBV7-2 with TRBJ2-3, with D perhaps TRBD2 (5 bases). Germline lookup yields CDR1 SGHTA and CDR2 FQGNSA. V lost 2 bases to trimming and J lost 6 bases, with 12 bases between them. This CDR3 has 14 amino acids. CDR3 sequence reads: CASSLLATRDTQYF. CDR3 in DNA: TGTGCCAGCAGCTTACTCGCTACTAGGGATACGCAGTATTTT. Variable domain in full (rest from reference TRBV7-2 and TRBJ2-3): GAGVSQSPSNKVTEKGKDVELRCDPISGHTALYWYRQSLGQGLEFLIYFQGNSAPDKSGLPSDRFSAERTGGSVSTLTIQRTQQEDSAVYLCASSLLATRDTQYFGPGTRLTVL.

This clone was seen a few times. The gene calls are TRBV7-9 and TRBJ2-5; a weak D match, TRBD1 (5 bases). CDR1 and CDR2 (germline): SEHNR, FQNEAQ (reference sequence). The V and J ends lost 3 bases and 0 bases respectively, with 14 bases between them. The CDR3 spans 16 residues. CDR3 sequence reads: CASSFTGRVDQETQYF. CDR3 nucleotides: TGTGCCAGCAGCTTCACCGGCAGGGTCGACCAAGAGACCCAGTACTTC.

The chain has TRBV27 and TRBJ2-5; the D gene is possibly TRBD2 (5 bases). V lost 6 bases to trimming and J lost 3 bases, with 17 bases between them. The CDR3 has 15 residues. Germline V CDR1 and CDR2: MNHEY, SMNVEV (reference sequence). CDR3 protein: CASSRLGSGKETQYF. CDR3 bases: TGTGCCAGCAGCCGCCTGGGGAGCGGTAAAGAGACCCAGTACTTC.

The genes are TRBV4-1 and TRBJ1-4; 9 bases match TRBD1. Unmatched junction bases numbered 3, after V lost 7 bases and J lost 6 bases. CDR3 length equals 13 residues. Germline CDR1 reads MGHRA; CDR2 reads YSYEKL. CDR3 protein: CASTRDRDEKLFF. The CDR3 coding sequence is TGCGCCAGCACCCGGGACAGGGATGAAAAACTGTTTTTT.

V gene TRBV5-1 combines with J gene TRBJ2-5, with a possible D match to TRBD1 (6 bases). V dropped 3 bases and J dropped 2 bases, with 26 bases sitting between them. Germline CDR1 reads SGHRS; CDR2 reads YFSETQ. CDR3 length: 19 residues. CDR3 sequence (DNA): TGCGCCAGCAGCTCGTCCCCCCGGGACATACAGGAGATACAAGAGACCCAGTACTTC. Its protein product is CASSSSPRDIQEIQETQYF.

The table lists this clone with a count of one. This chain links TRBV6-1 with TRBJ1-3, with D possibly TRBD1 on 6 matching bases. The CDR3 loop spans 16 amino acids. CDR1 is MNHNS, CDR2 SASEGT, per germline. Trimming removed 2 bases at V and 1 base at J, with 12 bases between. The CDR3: CASSEKDSESGNTIYF. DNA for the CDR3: TGTGCCAGCAGTGAAAAGGACAGCGAGTCTGGAAACACCATATATTTT.

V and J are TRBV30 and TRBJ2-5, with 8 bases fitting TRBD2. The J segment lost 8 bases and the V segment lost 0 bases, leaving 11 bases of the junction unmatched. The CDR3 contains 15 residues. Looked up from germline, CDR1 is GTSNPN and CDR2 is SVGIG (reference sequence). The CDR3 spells CAWSVLSGGEGTQYF. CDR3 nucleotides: TGTGCCTGGAGTGTACTAAGCGGGGGCGAGGGCACCCAGTACTTC.

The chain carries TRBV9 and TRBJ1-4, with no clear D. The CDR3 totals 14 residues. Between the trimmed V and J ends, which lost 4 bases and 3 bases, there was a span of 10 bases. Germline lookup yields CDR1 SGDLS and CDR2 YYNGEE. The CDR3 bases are TGTGCCAGCAGCCCGACAAAGGCTAATGAAAAACTGTTTTTT. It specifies CASSPTKANEKLFF. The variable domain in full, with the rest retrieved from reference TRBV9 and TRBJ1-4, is DSGVTQTPKHLITATGQRVTLRCSPRSGDLSVYWYQQSLDQGLQFLIQYYNGEERAKGNILERFSAQQFPDLHSELNLSSLELGDSALYFCASSPTKANEKLFFGSGTQLSVL.

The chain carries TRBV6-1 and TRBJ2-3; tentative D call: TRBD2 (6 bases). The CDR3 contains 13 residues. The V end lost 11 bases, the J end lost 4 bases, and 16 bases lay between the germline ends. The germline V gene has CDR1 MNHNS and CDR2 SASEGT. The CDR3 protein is CASSALAPDTQYF. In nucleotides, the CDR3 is TGTGCCTCCTCAGCACTAGCACCAGATACGCAGTATTTT.

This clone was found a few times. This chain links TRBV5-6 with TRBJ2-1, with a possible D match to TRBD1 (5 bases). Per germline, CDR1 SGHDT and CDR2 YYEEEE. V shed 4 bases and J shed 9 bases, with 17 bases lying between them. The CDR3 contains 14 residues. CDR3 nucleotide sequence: TGTGCCAGCAGCCCTCTAGACAGTAGTGGTGAGCAGTTCTTC. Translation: CASSPLDSSGEQFF.

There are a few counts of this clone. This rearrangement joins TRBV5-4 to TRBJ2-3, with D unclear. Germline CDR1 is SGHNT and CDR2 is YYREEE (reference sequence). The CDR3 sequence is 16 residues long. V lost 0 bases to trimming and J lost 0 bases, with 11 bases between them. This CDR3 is CASSLDPASSTDTQYF. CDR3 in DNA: TGTGCCAGCAGCTTGGATCCAGCGTCTAGCACAGATACGCAGTATTTT. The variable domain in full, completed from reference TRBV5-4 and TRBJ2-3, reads ETGVTQSPTHLIKTRGQQVTLRCSSQSGHNTVSWYQQALGQGPQFIFQYYREEENGRGNFPPRFSGLQFPNYSSELNVNALELDDSALYLCASSLDPASSTDTQYFGPGTRLTVL.

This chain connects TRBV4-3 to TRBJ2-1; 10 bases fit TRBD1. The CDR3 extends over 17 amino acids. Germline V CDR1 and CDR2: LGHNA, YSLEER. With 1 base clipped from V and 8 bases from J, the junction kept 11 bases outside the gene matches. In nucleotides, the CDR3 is TGCGCCAGCAGCCAAGGAAACCGGGACAGGGGACGCGATGAGCAGTTCTTC. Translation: CASSQGNRDRGRDEQFF.

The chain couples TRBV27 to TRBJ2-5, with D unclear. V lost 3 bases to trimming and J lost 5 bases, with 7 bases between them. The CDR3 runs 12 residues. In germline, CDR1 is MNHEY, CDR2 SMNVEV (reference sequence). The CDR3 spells CASSFPEETQYF. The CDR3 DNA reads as TGTGCCAGCAGTTTCCCTGAGGAGACCCAGTACTTC.

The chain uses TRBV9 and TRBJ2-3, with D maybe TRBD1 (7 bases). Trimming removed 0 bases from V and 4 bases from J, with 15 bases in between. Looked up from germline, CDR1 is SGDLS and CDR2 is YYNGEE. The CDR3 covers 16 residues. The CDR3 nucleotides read TGTGCCAGCAGCGTAGCCCCAGGGGGGTTCGCAGATACGCAGTATTTT. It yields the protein CASSVAPGGFADTQYF. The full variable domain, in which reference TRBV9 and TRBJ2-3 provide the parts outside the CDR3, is DSGVTQTPKHLITATGQRVTLRCSPRSGDLSVYWYQQSLDQGLQFLIQYYNGEERAKGNILERFSAQQFPDLHSELNLSSLELGDSALYFCASSVAPGGFADTQYFGPGTRLTVL.

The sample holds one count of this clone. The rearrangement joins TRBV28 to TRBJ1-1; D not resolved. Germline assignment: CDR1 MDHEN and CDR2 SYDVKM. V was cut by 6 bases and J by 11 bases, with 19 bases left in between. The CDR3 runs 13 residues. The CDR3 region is CASRLPAVPKAFF. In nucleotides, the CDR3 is TGTGCCAGCAGACTTCCGGCGGTCCCCAAGGCTTTCTTT. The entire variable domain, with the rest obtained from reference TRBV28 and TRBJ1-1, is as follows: DVKVTQSSRYLVKRTGEKVFLECVQDMDHENMFWYRQDPGLGLRLIYFSYDVKMKEKGDIPEGYSVSREKKERFSLILESASTNQTSMYLCASRLPAVPKAFFGQGTRLTVV.

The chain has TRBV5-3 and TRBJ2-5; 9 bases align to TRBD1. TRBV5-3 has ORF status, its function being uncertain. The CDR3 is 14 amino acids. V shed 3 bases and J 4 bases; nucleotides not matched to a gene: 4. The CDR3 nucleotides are TGTGCCAGAAGCTCGGGACAGGGTCGAGAGACCCAGTACTTC. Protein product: CARSSGQGRETQYF.